The present entry profiles one T cell receptor (beta chain) with its context. Its recognized antigen is unknown. Base qualities are not provided; no much larger clone lies one nucleotide away. TCRbeta CDR3 regions were amplified from genomic DNA by means of the immunoSEQ Assay, a bias-controlled multiplex PCR. The source study handled its data this way. The number of nucleated cells in each sample was estimated from the amplification of reference gene primers within the assay. To quantify the absolute abundance of each unique TCRbeta CDR3 rearrangement, sequence reads were collapsed and filtered. Productive Simpson clonality was computed per sample as the square root of Simpson's diversity index over productive rearrangements. TCRdb holds this immuneACCESS table with in-frame rearrangements only. Some clones are missing; in checked studies, unresolved V genes explain under half, and the rest has no known cause. V and J calls and clone size come straight from that table; D and trimming were deduced from the DNA. Recorded for this sample are about 170,000 clones; 85% of them occurred a single time. The ten largest clonotypes hold about 3% of the sample.

Taken from the germline V gene, the CDR1 and CDR2 loops are SGDLS and YYNGEE. The CDR3 spans 15 residues, from the cysteine through the phenylalanine. CDR3 DNA is the only sequence kept; it has 45 bases, read in frame from the first base. V was cut back by 2 bases and J by 3 bases, leaving a gap of 14 bases between them. The sample originates from a study of blood T cell repertoires in COVID-19 (TCRdb year 2020). The study in broad terms: Samples from collaborators originated in the United States, Italy and Spain and spanned both the acute and convalescent phases of COVID-19. The prospective study material was composed of cDNA or gDNA derived from T cells, B-cell-depleted T cells, or PBMCs. The dataset comprised deeply sampled blood TCRbeta repertoires from subjects exposed to, actively infected with, or recovered from COVID-19. The repertoires were released in a freely available public database intended as a resource for research on the immune response to SARS-CoV-2. The samples were drawn from two sources: the first 160 participants of the ongoing ImmuneRACE study, and over 950 subjects contributed by 6 global collaborators. Nearly every sample came with metadata listing a de-identified subject ID, COVID-19 status, age in years and sex. Where available, HLA class I and class II types were taken from metadata supplied by the sample provider and were not determined by assay-based typing.

Collaborating institutions collected whole blood in K2EDTA tubes following their own protocols. For TCRbeta analysis, collaborator samples were shipped as frozen whole blood, as isolated PBMCs, or as DNA extracted from either sample type. Broader findings and caveats from the paper: Clinical and demographic metadata were provided uncurated, with the amount varying by source and participant.

The sequencing input was peripheral blood. The chain joins TRBV9 to TRBJ1-1; a tentative D match to TRBD1 spans 5 bases. This TCR derives from a human donor with acute or convalescent COVID-19. The donor label of this sample is uncertain. In nucleotides, the sequence is TGTGCCAGCAGCGTTAGCGGACAAGGGGACACTGAAGCTTTCTTT. The resulting protein is CASSVSGQGDTEAFF.